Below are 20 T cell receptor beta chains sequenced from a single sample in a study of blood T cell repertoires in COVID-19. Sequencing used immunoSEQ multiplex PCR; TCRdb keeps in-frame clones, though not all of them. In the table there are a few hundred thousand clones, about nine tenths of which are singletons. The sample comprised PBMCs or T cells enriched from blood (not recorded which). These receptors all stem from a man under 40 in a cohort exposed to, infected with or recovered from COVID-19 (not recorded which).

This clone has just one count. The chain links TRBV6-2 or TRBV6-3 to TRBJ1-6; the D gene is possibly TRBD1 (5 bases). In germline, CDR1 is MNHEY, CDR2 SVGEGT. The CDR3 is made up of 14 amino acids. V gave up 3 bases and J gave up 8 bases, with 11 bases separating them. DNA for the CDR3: TGTGCCAGCAGTTATAAGGGGTCGGATTCACCCCTCCACTTT. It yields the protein CASSYKGSDSPLHF.

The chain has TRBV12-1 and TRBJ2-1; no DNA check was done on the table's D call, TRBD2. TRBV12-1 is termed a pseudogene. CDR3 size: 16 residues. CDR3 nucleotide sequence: TGTGCCAGCAGCAAATACGGGGAGAGCTCCTACAATGAGCAGTTCTTC. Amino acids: CASSKYGESSYNEQFF.

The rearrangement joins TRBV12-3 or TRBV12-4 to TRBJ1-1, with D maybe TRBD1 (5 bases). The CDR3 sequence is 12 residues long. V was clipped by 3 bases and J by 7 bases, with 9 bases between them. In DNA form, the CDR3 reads TGTGCCAGCAGTTTTCGACAGTATGAAGCTTTCTTT. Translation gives CASSFRQYEAFF.

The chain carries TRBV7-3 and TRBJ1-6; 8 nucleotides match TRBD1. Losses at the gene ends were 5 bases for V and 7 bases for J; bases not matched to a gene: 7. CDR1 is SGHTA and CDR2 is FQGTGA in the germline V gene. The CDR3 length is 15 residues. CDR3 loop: CASSLGQGSNSPLHF. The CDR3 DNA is TGTGCCAGCAGCCTCGGACAGGGCAGCAATTCACCCCTCCACTTT.

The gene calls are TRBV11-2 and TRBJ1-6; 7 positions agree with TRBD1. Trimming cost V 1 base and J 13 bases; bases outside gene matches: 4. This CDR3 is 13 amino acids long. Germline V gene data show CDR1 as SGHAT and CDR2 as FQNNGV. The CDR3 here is CASSLARGAPLHF. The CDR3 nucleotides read TGTGCCAGCAGCTTAGCCAGGGGGGCCCCCCTCCACTTT.

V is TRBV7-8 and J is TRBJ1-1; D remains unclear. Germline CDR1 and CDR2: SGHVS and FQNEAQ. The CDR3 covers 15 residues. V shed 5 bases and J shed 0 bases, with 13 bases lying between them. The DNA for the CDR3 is TGTGCCAGCAGCCTCGGTCTGAATATGAACACTGAAGCTTTCTTT. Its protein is CASSLGLNMNTEAFF.

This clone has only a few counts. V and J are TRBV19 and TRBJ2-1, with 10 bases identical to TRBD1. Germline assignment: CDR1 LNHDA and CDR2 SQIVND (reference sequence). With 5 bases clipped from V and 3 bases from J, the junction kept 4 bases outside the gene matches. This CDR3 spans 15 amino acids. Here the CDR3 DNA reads TGTGCCAGTAGTTTCCGGGACAGGGGCTACAATGAGCAGTTCTTC. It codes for CASSFRDRGYNEQFF.

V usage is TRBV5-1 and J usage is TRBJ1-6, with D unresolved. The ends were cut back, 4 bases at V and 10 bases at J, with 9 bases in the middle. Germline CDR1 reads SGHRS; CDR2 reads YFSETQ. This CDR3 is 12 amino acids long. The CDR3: CASSIEGSPLHF. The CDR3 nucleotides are TGCGCCAGCAGCATCGAGGGCTCACCCCTCCACTTT.

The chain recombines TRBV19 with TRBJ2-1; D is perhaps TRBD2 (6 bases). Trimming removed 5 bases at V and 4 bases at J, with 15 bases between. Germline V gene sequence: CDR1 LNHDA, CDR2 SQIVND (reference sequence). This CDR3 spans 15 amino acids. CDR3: CASSPFSGTYNEQFF. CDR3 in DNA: TGTGCCAGTAGTCCATTTTCCGGGACTTACAATGAGCAGTTCTTC.

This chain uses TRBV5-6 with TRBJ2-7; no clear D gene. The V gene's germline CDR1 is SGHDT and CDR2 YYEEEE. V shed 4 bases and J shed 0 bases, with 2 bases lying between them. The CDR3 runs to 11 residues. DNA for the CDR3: TGTGCCAGCAGCCGCTCCTACGAGCAGTACTTC. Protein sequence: CASSRSYEQYF.

As DNA, the CDR3 is TGTGCCAGCAGTCCCTTAGCGGGAAGCAATGAGCAGTTCTTC. Its translation is CASSPLAGSNEQFF. The chain links TRBV27 to TRBJ2-1, with 8 positions matching TRBD2. From germline, CDR1 is MNHEY and CDR2 SMNVEV (reference sequence). V shed 5 bases, J shed 6 bases, and the junction held 6 bases outside the gene matches. This CDR3 comprises 14 residues.

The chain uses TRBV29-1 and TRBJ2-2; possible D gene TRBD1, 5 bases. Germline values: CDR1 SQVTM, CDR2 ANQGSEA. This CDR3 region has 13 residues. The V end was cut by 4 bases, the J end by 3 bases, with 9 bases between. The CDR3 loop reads CSVAGHHTGELFF. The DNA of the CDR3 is TGCAGCGTTGCAGGACATCACACCGGGGAGCTGTTTTTT.

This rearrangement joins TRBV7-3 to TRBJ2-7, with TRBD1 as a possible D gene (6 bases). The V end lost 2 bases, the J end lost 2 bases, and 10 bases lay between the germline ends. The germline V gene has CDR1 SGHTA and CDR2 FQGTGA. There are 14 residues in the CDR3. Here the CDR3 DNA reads TGTGCCAGCAGCTTAGGGGGCCGTACCTACGAGCAGTACTTC. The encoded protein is CASSLGGRTYEQYF.

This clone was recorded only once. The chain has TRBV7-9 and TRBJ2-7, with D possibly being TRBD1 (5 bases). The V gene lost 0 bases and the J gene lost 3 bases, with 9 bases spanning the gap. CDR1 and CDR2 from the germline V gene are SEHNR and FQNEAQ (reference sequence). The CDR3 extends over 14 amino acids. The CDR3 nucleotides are TGTGCCAGCAGCTTAGCTCGTCAGGGCTACGAGCAGTACTTC. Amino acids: CASSLARQGYEQYF.

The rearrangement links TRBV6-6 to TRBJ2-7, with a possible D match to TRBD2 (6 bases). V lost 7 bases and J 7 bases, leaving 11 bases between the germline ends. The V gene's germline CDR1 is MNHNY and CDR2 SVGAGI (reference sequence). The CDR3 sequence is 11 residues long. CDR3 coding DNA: TGTGCCAGCACCTACCGGGAGGAGCAGTACTTC. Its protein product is CASTYREEQYF.

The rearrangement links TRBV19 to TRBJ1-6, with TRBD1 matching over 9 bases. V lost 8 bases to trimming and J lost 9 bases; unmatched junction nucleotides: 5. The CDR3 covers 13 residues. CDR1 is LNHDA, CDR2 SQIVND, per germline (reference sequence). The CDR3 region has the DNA TGTGCCAGTCTTGGGACAGGGACTTCACCCCTCCACTTT. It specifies CASLGTGTSPLHF.

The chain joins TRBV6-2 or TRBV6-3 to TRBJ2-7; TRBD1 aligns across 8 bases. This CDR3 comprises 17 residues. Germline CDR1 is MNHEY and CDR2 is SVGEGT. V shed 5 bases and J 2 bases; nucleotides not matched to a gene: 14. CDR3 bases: TGTGCCAGCAGTGCTATACCGGACAGGGTAACCACCTACGAGCAGTACTTC. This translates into CASSAIPDRVTTYEQYF.

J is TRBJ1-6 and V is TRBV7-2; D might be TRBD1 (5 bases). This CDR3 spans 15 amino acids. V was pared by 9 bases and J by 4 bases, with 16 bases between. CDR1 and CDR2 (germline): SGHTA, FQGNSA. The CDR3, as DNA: TGTGCCAGGGGCGGGGGAGGGGAATATAATTCACCCCTCCACTTT. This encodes CARGGGGEYNSPLHF. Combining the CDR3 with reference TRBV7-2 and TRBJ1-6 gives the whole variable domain GAGVSQSPSNKVTEKGKDVELRCDPISGHTALYWYRQSLGQGLEFLIYFQGNSAPDKSGLPSDRFSAERTGGSVSTLTIQRTQQEDSAVYLCARGGGGEYNSPLHFGNGTRLTVT.

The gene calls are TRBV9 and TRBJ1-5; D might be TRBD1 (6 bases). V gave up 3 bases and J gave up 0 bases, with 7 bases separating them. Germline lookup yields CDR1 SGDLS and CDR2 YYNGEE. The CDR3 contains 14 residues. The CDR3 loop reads CASSAGDSNQPQHF. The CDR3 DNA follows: TGTGCCAGCAGCGCAGGGGATAGCAATCAGCCCCAGCATTTT.

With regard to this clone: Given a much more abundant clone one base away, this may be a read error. The CDR3 DNA follows: TGTGCCAGCAGCCTAAACACCGGGGAGCTGTTTTTT. Its protein product is CASSLNTGELFF. The V call is TRBV27, the J call TRBJ2-2; unclear D gene. The CDR3 covers 12 residues. The germline V and J ends were trimmed by 6 bases and 2 bases, with 4 bases remaining between them. Per the germline V gene, CDR1 is MNHEY and CDR2 is SMNVEV (reference sequence).